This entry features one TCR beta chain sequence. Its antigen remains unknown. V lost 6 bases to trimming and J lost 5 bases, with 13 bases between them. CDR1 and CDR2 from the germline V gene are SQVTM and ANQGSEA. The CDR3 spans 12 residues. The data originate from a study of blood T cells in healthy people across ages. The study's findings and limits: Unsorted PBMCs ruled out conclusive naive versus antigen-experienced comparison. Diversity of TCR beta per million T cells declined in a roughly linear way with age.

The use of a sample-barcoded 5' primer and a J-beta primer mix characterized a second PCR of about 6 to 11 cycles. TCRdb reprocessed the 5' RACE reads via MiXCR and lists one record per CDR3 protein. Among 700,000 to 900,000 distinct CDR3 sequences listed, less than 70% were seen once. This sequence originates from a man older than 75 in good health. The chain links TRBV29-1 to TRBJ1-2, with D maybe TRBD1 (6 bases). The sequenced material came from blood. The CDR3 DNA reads TGCAGCGTCCACCGGACAGCGTATGGCTACACCTTC. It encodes CSVHRTAYGYTF. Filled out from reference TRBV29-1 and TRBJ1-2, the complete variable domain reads SAVISQKPSRDICQRGTSLTIQCQVDSQVTMMFWYRQQPGQSLTLIATANQGSEATYESGFVIDKFPISRPNLTFSTLTVSNMSPEDSSIYLCSVHRTAYGYTFGSGTRLTVV.